This entry features one T cell receptor (beta chain) sequence. These data come from a study of blood T cell repertoires in COVID-19. Study overall: Samples came from the United States, Italy and Spain, spanning acute and convalescent COVID-19.

TCRdb's copy holds only in-frame clones and misses some; the assay was immunoSEQ multiplex PCR. The sample comprises around 200,000 clones, 90% of which are singletons, and 0.55% to 0.8% rests with the top ten. Germline-derived CDR1 and CDR2 are MNHNY and SVGAGI (reference sequence). The V segment lost 5 bases and the J segment 6 bases; nucleotides outside the gene matches: 7. The CDR3 length is 14 residues. Sequencing was done on a sample of peripheral blood. The sequence was collected from a man between 50 and 59 years old with acute or convalescent COVID-19. V and J are TRBV6-6 and TRBJ2-7; 10 positions agree with TRBD1. The CDR3 region has the DNA TGTGCCAGCAGTCCTGGGACAGGGGTGTTCGAGCAGTACGTC. Translated, it gives CASSPGTGVFEQYV.